The 20 T cell receptor beta chains in this list originate from one sample, sequenced in a study of response to subunit inactivated influenza vaccine. TCRdb independently ran MiXCR on the RT-PCR reads; one entry per CDR3 protein. Here the sample spans about 620,000 distinct CDR3 sequences, 12% being singletons. This specimen was PBMCs from blood, taken on the day of vaccination. These TCRs come from a man aged 45-65 years who received an inactivated influenza vaccine.

There are a few counts of this clonotype. The rearrangement uses TRBV7-2 and TRBJ2-5; 12 positions match TRBD1. The germline V gene has CDR1 SGHTA and CDR2 FQGNSA. The V segment lost 4 bases and the J segment 5 bases; nucleotides outside the gene matches: 5. The CDR3 has 15 residues. CDR3 in amino acids: CASSWGQGARETQYF. In DNA, the CDR3 is TGTGCCAGCAGCTGGGGACAGGGGGCGCGTGAGACCCAGTACTTC.

J is TRBJ2-3 and V is TRBV7-9; 11 positions match TRBD2. The CDR3 extends over 15 amino acids. Germline V gene lookup returns CDR1 SEHNR and CDR2 FQNEAQ (reference sequence). With V trimmed by 7 bases and J by 5 bases, 8 bases remained unmatched. This chain's CDR3 is CASKRTSGPEDTQYF. The CDR3 coding sequence is TGTGCCAGCAAGAGGACTAGCGGGCCGGAAGATACGCAGTATTTT.

J is TRBJ2-3 and V is TRBV4-2; 11 bases are shared with TRBD2. The germline gives CDR1 LGHNA, CDR2 YNFKEQ. The CDR3 extends over 17 amino acids. V lost 4 bases to trimming and J lost 6 bases; unmatched junction nucleotides: 12. The CDR3 loop is CASSPHSLAGVGDTQYF. Written as DNA, the CDR3 is TGTGCCAGCAGCCCTCATTCACTAGCGGGGGTGGGGGATACGCAGTATTTT.

This clonotype has just a few counts. The chain recombines TRBV2 with TRBJ1-2; tentatively, D is TRBD1 (6 bases). V was trimmed by 3 bases and J by 4 bases, leaving 15 bases between them. The germline gives CDR1 SNHLY, CDR2 FYNNEI. CDR3 length: 15 amino acids. CDR3 DNA sequence: TGTGCCAGCAGTGACCTTCTTACAGGGATCTATGGCTACACCTTC. As protein: CASSDLLTGIYGYTF.

This clonotype was recorded a few times. CDR3 amino acids: CASSYSRTSGPSSYNEQFF. The CDR3 coding sequence is TGTGCCAGCAGTTATAGCCGGACTAGCGGACCGAGCTCCTACAATGAGCAGTTCTTC. The genes are TRBV6-2 or TRBV6-3 and TRBJ2-1; 10 bases line up with TRBD2. CDR3 length equals 19 residues. Per germline, CDR1 MNHEY and CDR2 SVGEGT. V was clipped by 3 bases and J by 0 bases; unmatched bases: 11.

The rearrangement links TRBV11-1 to TRBJ2-5; D is unresolved. The CDR3 loop spans 13 amino acids. Germline CDR1 and CDR2: SGHAT and FQDESV (reference sequence). V was cut by 5 bases and J by 3 bases, with 10 bases left in between. CDR3 DNA sequence: TGTGCCAGCAGCCGTGACATAGAAGAGACCCAGTACTTC. Its protein is CASSRDIEETQYF.

A few counts support this clonotype. The chain is built from TRBV6-5 and TRBJ1-2; TRBD1 might be the D (6 bases). From germline, CDR1 is MNHEY and CDR2 SVGAGI. Trimming left V 4 bases short and J 8 bases short, with 17 bases between. This CDR3 is built from 14 residues. This CDR3 reads CASSSTLGAPGYTF. CDR3 bases: TGTGCCAGCAGTTCCACCTTGGGGGCCCCAGGCTACACCTTC.

The genes are TRBV5-1 and TRBJ1-1; D ambiguous. Germline V gives CDR1 SGHRS, CDR2 YFSETQ. The CDR3 sequence is 14 residues long. Trimming stripped 4 bases from V and 1 base from J, with 11 bases between. CDR3: CASSIFGRNTEAFF. The CDR3 coding sequence is TGCGCCAGCAGCATCTTCGGGCGGAACACTGAAGCTTTCTTT.

This chain connects TRBV5-1 to TRBJ2-5, with D possibly TRBD1 on 6 matching bases. This CDR3 is 15 amino acids long. Germline V CDR1 and CDR2: SGHRS, YFSETQ. Deletions cut 2 bases from V and 3 bases from J, with 14 bases between. CDR3 bases: TGCGCCAGCAGCTTCAAAGGGGGAAACGAAGAGACCCAGTACTTC. Protein sequence: CASSFKGGNEETQYF.

This clonotype has more than one count but fewer than ten. This chain connects TRBV21-1 to TRBJ2-7; the table gives TRBD2 as D, unverified against the DNA. TRBV21-1 is classified as a pseudogene. The CDR3 loop spans 16 amino acids. The CDR3 spells CASSLWFSGSAGEQYF. For the CDR3, the DNA is TGTGCCAGCAGCCTTTGGTTTAGCGGGAGTGCAGGCGAGCAGTACTTC.

This clonotype was observed a few times. The J gene is TRBJ2-7, the V gene TRBV3-1; D perhaps matches TRBD2 (5 bases). The germline V gene encodes CDR1 LGHDT and CDR2 YNNKEL (reference sequence). Trimming took 6 bases from V and 7 from J, leaving 19 bases between them. The CDR3 sequence is 14 residues long. CDR3 DNA: TGTGCCAGCAGTCCGGGCGGAGTGAGGGTGGAGCAGTACTTC. This gives the protein CASSPGGVRVEQYF.

This clonotype was detected a few times. This chain uses TRBV24-1 with TRBJ1-5; 7 bases line up with TRBD1. V dropped 9 bases and J dropped 6; count of bases not matched to a gene: 4. From germline, CDR1 is KGHDR and CDR2 SFDVKD. CDR3 size: 12 residues. The CDR3 here is CATSPGGQPQHF. DNA of the CDR3: TGTGCCACCTCCCCAGGGGGTCAGCCCCAGCATTTT.

This clonotype was seen more than once but under ten times. This chain uses TRBV5-1 with TRBJ1-2; TRBD1 matches at 7 bases. CDR1 is SGHRS and CDR2 is YFSETQ in the germline V gene. Trimming cost V 4 bases and J 6 bases; bases outside gene matches: 12. The CDR3 length is 15 residues. CDR3 loop: CASSRGGTAEHGYTF. The DNA for the CDR3 is TGCGCCAGCAGCAGAGGCGGGACAGCAGAACATGGCTACACCTTC.

This clonotype appeared a few times. The V gene is TRBV12-3 or TRBV12-4, the J gene TRBJ2-1; 12 bases fit TRBD2. This CDR3 region has 16 residues. V trimming: 5 bases; J trimming: 9 bases; junction bases outside the gene matches: 11. In nucleotides, the CDR3 is TGTGCCAGCAGTCTACGACTAGCGGGGGCCCCGGGTGAGCAGTTCTTC. It specifies CASSLRLAGAPGEQFF.

V gene TRBV7-8 combines with J gene TRBJ2-1; TRBD1 agrees at 8 bases. Unmatched junction bases numbered 9, after V lost 0 bases and J lost 5 bases. This CDR3 contains 17 residues. The germline V gene has CDR1 SGHVS and CDR2 FQNEAQ. For the CDR3, the DNA is TGTGCCAGCAGCTTAGCTCTCCAGGGGGCGGGGAACAATGAGCAGTTCTTC. Protein: CASSLALQGAGNNEQFF.

V usage is TRBV11-2 and J usage is TRBJ2-3; D gene ambiguous. The germline gives CDR1 SGHAT, CDR2 FQNNGV. V lost 4 bases and J lost 2, with 13 bases in between. CDR3 size: 15 residues. The CDR3 region has the DNA TGTGCCAGCAGCTCACGGACCGATTTCACAGATACGCAGTATTTT. It specifies CASSSRTDFTDTQYF.

This chain connects TRBV4-2 to TRBJ2-7; D unclear. This CDR3 comprises 14 residues. Germline CDR1 LGHNA, CDR2 YNFKEQ. With 0 bases removed from V and 8 bases from J, the gap between germline ends came to 14 bases. Here the CDR3 reads CASSQDRLIDKQYF. In DNA, the CDR3 is TGTGCCAGCAGCCAAGATAGATTGATCGACAAGCAGTACTTC.

The J gene is TRBJ2-1, the V gene TRBV4-3; D gene ambiguous. CDR1 LGHNA and CDR2 YSLEER come from the germline V gene. The CDR3 spans 14 residues. The germline V and J ends were trimmed by 1 base and 3 bases, with 7 bases remaining between them. CDR3 coding DNA: TGCGCCAGCAGCCAAGCGGGCCGCTACAATGAGCAGTTCTTC. This encodes CASSQAGRYNEQFF.

CDR3 sequence (DNA): TGTGCCAGCAGTGGGCCACAGGGGGCAGTCGGGGAGCTGTTTTTT. As protein: CASSGPQGAVGELFF. The genes are TRBV2 and TRBJ2-2; the match to TRBD1 covers 9 bases. Germline V gene lookup returns CDR1 SNHLY and CDR2 FYNNEI. This CDR3 has 15 residues. J was trimmed by 7 bases and V by 4 bases; bases with no gene match: 7.

The chain links TRBV11-2 to TRBJ2-7, with 9 bases matching TRBD1. V lost 5 bases and J lost 2; bases outside the gene matches: 7. Germline V gives CDR1 SGHAT, CDR2 FQNNGV. The CDR3 runs to 15 residues. The CDR3 is CASSLDRGRPYEQYF. The CDR3 bases are TGTGCCAGCAGCCTCGACAGGGGGAGACCCTACGAGCAGTACTTC.